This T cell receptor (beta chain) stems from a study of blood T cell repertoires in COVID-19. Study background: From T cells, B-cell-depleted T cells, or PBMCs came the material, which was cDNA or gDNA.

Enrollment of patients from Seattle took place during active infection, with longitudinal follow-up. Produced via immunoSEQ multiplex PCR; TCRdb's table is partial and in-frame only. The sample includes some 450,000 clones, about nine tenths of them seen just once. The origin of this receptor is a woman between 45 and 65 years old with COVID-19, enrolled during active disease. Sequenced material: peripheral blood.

The DNA of the CDR3 is TGTGCCAGCAGTGACTCAGGCGGAAACTATGGCTACACCTTC. Its translation is CASSDSGGNYGYTF. The chain links TRBV6-4 to TRBJ1-2; D not resolved. The ends were cut back, 0 bases at V and 2 bases at J, with 7 bases in the middle. This CDR3 region has 14 residues. Germline V CDR1 and CDR2: MRHNA, SNTAGT.